Described below is a single T cell receptor beta chain sequence and its context. This entry is derived from a study of control samples from healthy donors and cancer patients. Germline V gives CDR1 LNHDA, CDR2 SQIVND (reference sequence). There are 16 residues in the CDR3. V lost 7 bases and J 5 bases, leaving 21 bases between the germline ends. TCRdb's copy holds only in-frame clones and misses some; the assay was immunoSEQ multiplex PCR. Found here are 170,000 or so clones, nearly 90% of them singletons; the top ten hold over 1.1%. The specimen was blood. This sequence was found in a woman aged 50 to 65 in good health. This chain joins TRBV19 and TRBJ1-5, with unresolved D. The DNA of the CDR3 is TGTGCCAGTAACCCGAGGACCTATCAGACGTATCAGCCCCAGCATTTT. Translated, it gives CASNPRTYQTYQPQHF. Full variable domain (rest looked up from reference TRBV19 and TRBJ1-5): DGGITQSPKYLFRKEGQNVTLSCEQNLNHDAMYWYRQDPGQGLRLIYYSQIVNDFQKGDIAEGYSVSREKKESFPLTVTSAQKNPTAFYLCASNPRTYQTYQPQHFGDGTRLSIL.